Listed here are 29 T cell receptor beta chains from one sample, sequenced in a study of blood T cells in healthy people across ages. Combining a sample-barcoded 5' primer with a J-beta primer mix, a second PCR ran for about 7 to 12 cycles. MiXCR was run by TCRdb on the 5' RACE reads, yielding one entry per CDR3 protein. The sample includes roughly 800,000 distinct CDR3 sequences, more than 45% seen only once; the top ten take roughly 22%. Sequenced material: blood. These TCRs come from a man aged 25-40 years in good health.

This clonotype appeared once. This sequence joins TRBV3-1 and TRBJ2-5; TRBD1 is a possible D gene (5 bases). The CDR3 loop spans 16 amino acids. The V end was cut by 0 bases, the J end by 11 bases, with 22 bases between. CDR1 is LGHDT and CDR2 is YNNKEL in the germline V gene (reference sequence). The CDR3 loop reads CASSQDLSGRRNEQYF. CDR3 sequence (DNA): TGTGCCAGCAGCCAAGATTTGTCAGGGCGAAGGAATGAGCAGTACTTC.

The gene calls are TRBV3-1 and TRBJ2-4, with D tentatively TRBD1 (5 bases). CDR1 is LGHDT, CDR2 YNNKEL, per germline (reference sequence). V lost 2 bases and J lost 7, with 12 bases in between. The CDR3 is 14 residues long. CDR3 sequence reads: CASSQRVGANIQYF. Here the CDR3 DNA reads TGTGCCAGCAGCCAACGGGTAGGGGCCAACATTCAGTACTTC. Filled out from reference TRBV3-1 and TRBJ2-4, the complete variable domain reads DTAVSQTPKYLVTQMGNDKSIKCEQNLGHDTMYWYKQDSKKFLKIMFSYNNKELIINETVPNRFSPKSPDKAHLNLHINSLELGDSAVYFCASSQRVGANIQYFGAGTRLSVL.

The V call is TRBV7-2, the J call TRBJ2-3; 8 positions match TRBD2. There are 14 residues in the CDR3. With V trimmed by 6 bases and J by 2 bases, 4 bases remained unmatched. Germline V gene lookup returns CDR1 SGHTA and CDR2 FQGNSA. The CDR3 bases are TGTGCCAGCAGGCCGGGAGGGAACACAGATACGCAGTATTTT. The encoded protein is CASRPGGNTDTQYF.

The genes are TRBV7-2 and TRBJ2-7; D not certain. From germline, CDR1 is SGHTA and CDR2 FQGNSA. V shed 2 bases and J shed 0 bases, with 11 bases lying between them. This CDR3 has 15 residues. The CDR3 DNA reads TGTGCCAGCAGCTTAACGCTTACTTCCTCCTACGAGCAGTACTTC. Translated, it gives CASSLTLTSSYEQYF.

A few counts support this clonotype. The rearrangement links TRBV7-2 to TRBJ2-1; TRBD2 aligns across 7 bases. The CDR3 is 14 residues long. Germline CDR1 is SGHTA and CDR2 is FQGNSA. The ends lost 3 bases at V and 7 bases at J; junction bases unmatched: 6. CDR3 in amino acids: CASSLRGTWNEQFF. CDR3 bases: TGTGCCAGCAGCTTGCGGGGGACCTGGAATGAGCAGTTCTTC.

On this clonotype itself: One junction end does not reproduce the germline sequence, and a read error may be involved. V usage is TRBV7-2 and J usage is TRBJ1-2; 7 bases align to TRBD1. The CDR3 covers 16 residues. CDR1 and CDR2 from the germline V gene are SGHTA and FQGNSA. The CDR3 sequence: CASNLNVNRGRLGYTF. The CDR3, as DNA: TGTGCCAGCAACTTAAACGTTAACAGGGGAAGGCTAGGCTACACCTTC. Supplemented by reference TRBV7-2 and TRBJ1-2, the full variable domain reads GAGVSQSPSNKVTEKGKDVELRCDPISGHTALYWYRQSLGQGLEFLIYFQGNSAPDKSGLPSDRFSAERTGGSVSTLTIQRTQQEDSAVYLCASNLNVNRGRLGYTFGSGTRLTVV.

About this clonotype: The junction departs from germline at one end; a sequencing error may be responsible. This chain links TRBV6-6 with TRBJ2-7; D call uncertain. The germline gives CDR1 MNHNY, CDR2 SVGAGI (reference sequence). The CDR3 consists of 15 residues. CDR3 DNA sequence: TGTACCAGCAGTTACCTTAGGGAAGGGTCCTACGAGCAGTACTTC. Its protein product is CTSSYLREGSYEQYF.

This rearrangement joins TRBV19 to TRBJ2-7, with TRBD2 as a possible D gene (5 bases). The CDR3 totals 15 residues. Germline V gene data show CDR1 as LNHDA and CDR2 as SQIVND (reference sequence). V shed 5 bases and J shed 4 bases, with 18 bases lying between them. CDR3 in amino acids: CASSPDTGIAYEQYF. The CDR3 bases are TGTGCCAGTAGTCCAGACACCGGGATAGCATACGAGCAGTACTTC.

The V gene is TRBV6-5, the J gene TRBJ2-6, with D uncertain. The CDR3 runs to 16 residues. Per germline, CDR1 MNHEY and CDR2 SVGAGI. Trimming removed 0 bases from V and 1 base from J, with 7 bases in between. In DNA, the CDR3 is TGTGCCAGCAGTTACTCGATGCGATCTGGGGCCAACGTCCTGACTTTC. Translation: CASSYSMRSGANVLTF.

This clonotype was detected many times. The chain uses TRBV10-3 and TRBJ2-5; D perhaps matches TRBD1 (6 bases). Germline V gene data show CDR1 as ENHRY and CDR2 as SYGVKD. The CDR3 has 15 amino acids. V dropped 2 bases and J dropped 0 bases, with 10 bases sitting between them. CDR3 DNA sequence: TGTGCCATCAGTGAGGGCAGGGGTCACCAAGAGACCCAGTACTTC. It translates to CAISEGRGHQETQYF.

This clonotype was seen a handful of times. The chain couples TRBV12-3 or TRBV12-4 to TRBJ2-7; D is possibly TRBD1 (5 bases). Trimming left V 3 bases short and J 2 bases short, with 11 bases between. The CDR3 totals 14 residues. The CDR3, as DNA: TGTGCCAGCAGTTTCGACAGCGATACCTACGAGCAGTACTTC. Residues: CASSFDSDTYEQYF.

This clonotype was counted a few times. The rearrangement links TRBV29-1 to TRBJ2-3; 10 bases match TRBD2. The V gene's germline CDR1 is SQVTM and CDR2 ANQGSEA. The CDR3 is 14 residues long. The V gene end was trimmed by 6 bases and the J gene end by 0 bases; junction bases not matched to a gene: 3. The CDR3 loop is CSVRTSGSTDTQYF. For the CDR3, the DNA is TGCAGCGTAAGGACTAGCGGTAGCACAGATACGCAGTATTTT.

CDR3 region: CASRSRGGSLSQETQYF. In DNA form, the CDR3 reads TGTGCCAGCAGATCCCGTGGCGGGAGCTTATCTCAAGAGACCCAGTACTTC. The chain carries TRBV12-3 or TRBV12-4 and TRBJ2-5; TRBD2 matches 7 bases. V was pared by 6 bases and J by 2 bases, with 15 bases of the junction left unmatched. CDR3 size: 17 residues.

The chain links TRBV6-6 to TRBJ1-2, with 7 bases matching TRBD1. The CDR3 totals 13 residues. Germline V gene sequence: CDR1 MNHNY, CDR2 SVGAGI (reference sequence). J gave up 6 bases and V 5 bases, and 6 bases lay outside the gene matches. CDR3 DNA: TGTGCCAGCAGTCAAACAGGGGCGGATGGCTACACCTTC. This encodes CASSQTGADGYTF.

V is TRBV20-1 and J is TRBJ2-7, with TRBD1 identical over 10 bases. In germline, CDR1 is DFQATT, CDR2 SNEGSKA (reference sequence). After removal of 3 bases from V and 4 bases from J, the junction contained 6 bases not matched to a gene. The CDR3 is made up of 14 amino acids. CDR3 sequence reads: CSASVGTGAYEQYF. CDR3 nucleotide sequence: TGCAGTGCTAGTGTAGGGACAGGGGCTTACGAGCAGTACTTC.

This clonotype occurred a few times. The CDR3 is CSVDPLIKDEQYF. As DNA, the CDR3 is TGCAGCGTTGACCCTTTAATAAAGGACGAGCAGTACTTC. This chain connects TRBV29-1 to TRBJ2-7; D is uncertain. The CDR3 totals 13 residues. V was cut by 3 bases and J by 5 bases, with 14 bases left in between. Germline V gene sequence: CDR1 SQVTM, CDR2 ANQGSEA.

This sequence joins TRBV2 and TRBJ1-5; D might be TRBD1 (5 bases). Germline lookup yields CDR1 SNHLY and CDR2 FYNNEI. The CDR3 loop spans 14 amino acids. Trimming left V 11 bases short and J 6 bases short, with 20 bases between. CDR3 in amino acids: CASQDAGPGQPQHF. Written as DNA, the CDR3 is TGTGCCTCTCAGGATGCGGGGCCGGGTCAGCCCCAGCATTTT.

This rearrangement joins TRBV30 to TRBJ1-2, with a weak D call TRBD1 (6 bases). Germline V gene sequence: CDR1 GTSNPN, CDR2 SVGIG (reference sequence). V was trimmed by 0 bases and J by 0 bases, leaving 20 bases between them. The CDR3 spans 18 residues. CDR3: CAWSVLVQGDHANYGYTF. Written as DNA, the CDR3 is TGTGCCTGGAGTGTACTAGTACAGGGAGACCATGCTAACTATGGCTACACCTTC.

The chain joins TRBV28 to TRBJ2-5, with 7 bases aligning to TRBD2. This CDR3 is built from 14 residues. Trimming at V came to 9 bases and at J to 6 bases, leaving 13 bases not matched to a gene. The germline CDR1 and CDR2 sequences are MDHEN and SYDVKM. CDR3 in DNA: TGTGCCAGTTCAGCTCCTAGCGGTAGAAAGACCCAGTACTTC. This translates into CASSAPSGRKTQYF.

The V gene is TRBV20-1, the J gene TRBJ2-1; D tentatively fits TRBD1 or TRBD2 (5 bases each). The length of the CDR3 is 14 residues. Looked up from germline, CDR1 is DFQATT and CDR2 is SNEGSKA (reference sequence). Between the trimmed V and J ends, which lost 6 bases and 8 bases, there was a span of 20 bases. CDR3 sequence (DNA): TGCAGTGCAGAGGGTAGGGGATGGTACGATGAGCAGTTCTTC. Its translation is CSAEGRGWYDEQFF.

This rearrangement joins TRBV15 to TRBJ1-2; D might be TRBD1 (6 bases). Germline lookup yields CDR1 LNHNV and CDR2 YYDKDF (reference sequence). This CDR3 has 15 residues. V gave up 5 bases and J gave up 8 bases, with 21 bases separating them. This CDR3 reads CATSPPGGRAEGYTF. CDR3 sequence (DNA): TGTGCCACCAGCCCCCCTGGGGGCAGGGCGGAAGGCTACACCTTC.

The chain employs TRBV7-2 and TRBJ2-3; 10 bases fit TRBD2. CDR1 is SGHTA and CDR2 is FQGNSA in the germline V gene. The CDR3 consists of 19 residues. Trimming took 5 bases from V and 2 from J; bases not matched to a gene: 16. The CDR3 bases are TGTGCCAGCAGCCCCCCAGCGGGAGGGCCTTTGGGGCACACAGATACGCAGTATTTT. It is translated as CASSPPAGGPLGHTDTQYF.

The sample holds a few counts of this clonotype. This chain connects TRBV7-6 to TRBJ1-5, with 7 bases aligning to TRBD1. The CDR3 is made up of 17 amino acids. V trimming: 1 base; J trimming: 4 bases; junction bases outside the gene matches: 10. Germline CDR1 reads SGHVS; CDR2 reads FNYEAQ. CDR3 region: CASSLVGGGQRNQPQHF. CDR3 coding DNA: TGTGCCAGCAGCTTAGTAGGGGGGGGACAGCGGAATCAGCCCCAGCATTTT.

The genes are TRBV7-3 and TRBJ2-1; 10 bases match TRBD2. V was pared by 0 bases and J by 10 bases, with 21 bases of the junction left unmatched. CDR3 length equals 20 residues. CDR1 is SGHTA and CDR2 is FQGTGA in the germline V gene. Written as DNA, the CDR3 is TGTGCCAGCAGCTTAACAGCGCACAACCCCAGCGGGAGGGGAGGTTCCGAGCAGTTCTTC. Translating gives CASSLTAHNPSGRGGSEQFF.

The V and J genes are TRBV19 and TRBJ2-1; 10 positions agree with TRBD1. V shed 0 bases, J shed 10 bases, and the junction held 12 bases outside the gene matches. The CDR3 is 17 amino acids. The germline V gene has CDR1 LNHDA and CDR2 SQIVND (reference sequence). The CDR3 sequence is CASSIDWPGTGDGEQFF. CDR3 in DNA: TGTGCCAGTAGTATAGATTGGCCCGGGACAGGGGATGGGGAGCAGTTCTTC.

The J gene is TRBJ2-3, the V gene TRBV7-8; 10 bases line up with TRBD2. The ends lost 4 bases at V and 6 bases at J; junction bases unmatched: 10. Germline V gene data show CDR1 as SGHVS and CDR2 as FQNEAQ. The length of the CDR3 is 16 residues. The DNA for the CDR3 is TGTGCCAGCAGCTCCGGGATAGCGGGGGGTATTGATACGCAGTATTTT. Its translation is CASSSGIAGGIDTQYF.

The chain has TRBV20-1 and TRBJ2-3; D might be TRBD2 (5 bases). The CDR3 is made up of 14 amino acids. The V gene lost 6 bases and the J gene lost 0 bases, with 13 bases spanning the gap. CDR1 and CDR2 from the germline V gene are DFQATT and SNEGSKA (reference sequence). This CDR3 reads CSAHPDSSTDTQYF. The CDR3 coding sequence is TGCAGTGCGCATCCGGACTCCAGCACAGATACGCAGTATTTT.

A note on this clonotype: One end of the junction fails to match germline, which may point to a read error. The rearrangement links TRBV15 to TRBJ1-4; D is unresolved. Looked up from germline, CDR1 is LNHNV and CDR2 is YYDKDF (reference sequence). CDR3 length: 16 amino acids. CDR3 in DNA: TGTGCCACCAGCATAAACGAAGGGCCCTACATTGAAAAATTGTTTTTT. This translates into CATSINEGPYIEKLFF. Complete variable domain (other parts from reference TRBV15 and TRBJ1-4): DAMVIQNPRYQVTQFGKPVTLSCSQTLNHNVMYWYQQKSSQAPKLLFHYYDKDFNNEADTPDNFQSRRPNTSFCFLDIRSPGLGDTAMYLCATSINEGPYIEKLFFGSGTQLSVL.

The chain links TRBV3-1 to TRBJ2-4; perhaps TRBD1 as D (5 bases). Trimming removed 4 bases from V and 7 bases from J, with 14 bases in between. CDR1 and CDR2 from the germline V gene are LGHDT and YNNKEL (reference sequence). This CDR3 contains 14 residues. The DNA for the CDR3 is TGTGCCAGCAGCCTGGACCCAGGGTCGAACATTCAGTACTTC. Protein: CASSLDPGSNIQYF.